The 8 T cell receptor beta chains listed next were all sequenced from one sample in a study of T cells in Graves' hyperthyroidism and ophthalmopathy. Using RNA transcripts as the source, TCR beta CDR3 regions were amplified. First-round RT-PCR targeting the TCR CDR3 was performed with the HTBI primer set. TCRdb reprocessed the multiplex PCR reads with MiXCR, giving one entry per CDR3 protein. The table lists 600,000 or so distinct CDR3 sequences, over 12% of them singletons. The sample was blood. Receptors were obtained from a woman younger than 35 with Graves' ophthalmopathy.

This clonotype came up many times. This chain links TRBV28 with TRBJ2-1; 9 bases line up with TRBD2. V gave up 3 bases and J gave up 4 bases; unmatched junction bases: 7. The CDR3 is made up of 16 amino acids. Germline values: CDR1 MDHEN, CDR2 SYDVKM. The chain's CDR3 is CASSFRREGSYNEQFF. The CDR3, as DNA: TGTGCCAGCAGTTTTCGGCGGGAGGGCTCGTACAATGAGCAGTTCTTC. The full variable domain, rest sourced from reference TRBV28 and TRBJ2-1, is DVKVTQSSRYLVKRTGEKVFLECVQDMDHENMFWYRQDPGLGLRLIYFSYDVKMKEKGDIPEGYSVSREKKERFSLILESASTNQTSMYLCASSFRREGSYNEQFFGPGTRLTVL.

The chain employs TRBV20-1 and TRBJ2-2; 9 positions match TRBD2. The V gene end was trimmed by 6 bases and the J gene end by 1 base; junction bases not matched to a gene: 6. The length of the CDR3 is 15 residues. CDR1 is DFQATT and CDR2 is SNEGSKA in the germline V gene (reference sequence). The CDR3 is CSAEIAGENTGELFF. DNA of the CDR3: TGCAGTGCGGAAATAGCGGGGGAGAACACCGGGGAGCTGTTTTTT.

This clonotype was seen repeatedly, ten times or more. The gene calls are TRBV3-1 and TRBJ2-5, with 8 bases aligning to TRBD2. In germline, CDR1 is LGHDT, CDR2 YNNKEL (reference sequence). There are 19 residues in the CDR3. The junction had 20 bases not matched to a gene; V was cut back by 1 base and J by 7 bases. The CDR3 DNA reads as TGTGCCAGCAGCCAAGCGCTGGCGGGAGCGACTAGCGAGCACGGGACCCAGTACTTC. Translated: CASSQALAGATSEHGTQYF.

This clonotype came up many times. The chain joins TRBV27 to TRBJ1-1, with D maybe TRBD1 (5 bases). V lost 2 bases to trimming and J lost 0 bases, with 7 bases between them. In germline, CDR1 is MNHEY, CDR2 SMNVEV (reference sequence). This CDR3 contains 14 residues. This CDR3 is CASSLMGVNTEAFF. The DNA for the CDR3 is TGTGCCAGCAGTTTAATGGGGGTGAACACTGAAGCTTTCTTT.

The table lists this clonotype with many counts. The CDR3 DNA reads TGTGCCAGCACGATGTCCCACAATAGCAATCAGCCCCAGCATTTT. Translation gives CASTMSHNSNQPQHF. The chain recombines TRBV6-1 with TRBJ1-5; D remains unclear. Germline V lookup: CDR1 MNHNS, CDR2 SASEGT. This CDR3 region has 15 residues. Trimming left V 7 bases short and J 0 bases short, with 13 bases between.

This clonotype has a count of ten or more. A read error may produce the germline difference seen at one junction end. The V gene is TRBV11-3, the J gene TRBJ2-1; 7 bases map to TRBD2. The CDR3 loop spans 15 amino acids. Germline CDR1 reads SGHNT; CDR2 reads YENEEA. CDR3 nucleotide sequence: TGTGCCAACAGCTTAAAGCGGGGCTCCTACAATGAGCAGTTCTTC. This translates into CANSLKRGSYNEQFF.

This clonotype was detected many times. The V and J genes are TRBV18 and TRBJ2-7; no clear D gene. V dropped 5 bases and J dropped 0 bases, with 11 bases sitting between them. Germline V gene sequence: CDR1 KGHSH, CDR2 LQKENI. This CDR3 region has 14 residues. DNA of the CDR3: TGTGCCAGCTCAGTGAAGGGCACCTCCTACGAGCAGTACTTC. The encoded protein is CASSVKGTSYEQYF.

This clonotype was counted many times. The chain recombines TRBV6-1 with TRBJ2-7; D unclear. Germline values: CDR1 MNHNS, CDR2 SASEGT. The CDR3 length is 11 residues. The ends were cut back, 6 bases at V and 3 bases at J, with 6 bases in the middle. The chain's CDR3 is CASRLNYEQYF. In DNA, the CDR3 is TGTGCCAGCAGACTAAACTACGAGCAGTACTTC.